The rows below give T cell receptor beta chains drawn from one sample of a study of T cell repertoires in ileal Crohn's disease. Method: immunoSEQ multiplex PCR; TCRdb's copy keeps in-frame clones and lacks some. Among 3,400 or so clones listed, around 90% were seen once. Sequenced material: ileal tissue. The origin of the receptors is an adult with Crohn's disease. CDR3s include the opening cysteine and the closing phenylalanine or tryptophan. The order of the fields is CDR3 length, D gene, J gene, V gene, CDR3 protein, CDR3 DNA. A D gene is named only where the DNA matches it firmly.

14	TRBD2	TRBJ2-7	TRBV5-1	CASSPGSGGAEQYF	TGCGCCAGCAGCCCTGGGAGCGGGGGAGCCGAGCAGTACTTC
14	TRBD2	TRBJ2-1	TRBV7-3	CASSLGLAGSEQFF	TGTGCCAGCAGCTTGGGACTAGCGGGGAGCGAGCAGTTCTTC
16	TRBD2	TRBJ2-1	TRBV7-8	CASSSGLDLPYNEQFF	TGTGCCAGCAGCTCTGGACTAGACCTACCCTACAATGAGCAGTTCTTC
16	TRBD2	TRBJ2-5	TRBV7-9	CASSGSLAGGGETQYF	TGTGCCAGCAGCGGATCTCTAGCGGGAGGGGGAGAGACCCAGTACTTC
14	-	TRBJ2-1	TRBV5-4	CASSLRAEYNEQFF	TGTGCCAGCAGCTTGAGGGCTGAGTACAATGAGCAGTTCTTC
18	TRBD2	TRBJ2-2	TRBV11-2	CASSDSSGGTLYTGELFF	TGTGCCAGCAGCGACTCTAGCGGGGGGACCCTATACACCGGGGAGCTGTTTTTT
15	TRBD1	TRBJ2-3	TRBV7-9	CASSWGQGDADTQYF	TGTGCCAGCAGCTGGGGACAGGGGGACGCAGATACGCAGTATTTT
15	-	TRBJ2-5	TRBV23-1	CAGREPLLFQETQYF	TGCGCCGGGCGTGAACCCTTACTCTTCCAAGAGACCCAGTACTTC
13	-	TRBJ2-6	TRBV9	CASSVSGANVLTF	TGTGCCAGCAGCGTTTCTGGGGCCAACGTCCTGACTTTC
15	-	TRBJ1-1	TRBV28	CASSSGGTTAQGAFF	TGTGCCAGCAGTTCGGGAGGGACGACTGCCCAGGGAGCTTTCTTT
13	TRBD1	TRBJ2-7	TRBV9	CASRQGVTYEQYF	TGTGCCAGCCGACAGGGGGTCACCTACGAGCAGTACTTC
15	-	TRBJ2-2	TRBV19	CASSTGSHNTGELFF	TGTGCCAGTAGTACGGGATCCCACAACACCGGGGAGCTGTTTTTT
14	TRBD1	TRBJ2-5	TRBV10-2	CASTQTGTVETQYF	TGCGCCAGCACCCAGACAGGGACCGTAGAGACCCAGTACTTC
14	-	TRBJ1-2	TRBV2	CASSEDGPNYGYTF	TGTGCCAGCAGTGAAGATGGGCCTAACTATGGCTACACCTTC
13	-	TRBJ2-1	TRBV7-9	CASSLGSGASLFF	TGTGCCAGCAGCTTAGGGTCTGGCGCCAGCCTGTTCTTC
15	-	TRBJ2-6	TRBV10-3	CAISGGNEGANVLTF	TGTGCCATCAGTGGCGGAAACGAGGGGGCCAACGTCCTGACTTTC